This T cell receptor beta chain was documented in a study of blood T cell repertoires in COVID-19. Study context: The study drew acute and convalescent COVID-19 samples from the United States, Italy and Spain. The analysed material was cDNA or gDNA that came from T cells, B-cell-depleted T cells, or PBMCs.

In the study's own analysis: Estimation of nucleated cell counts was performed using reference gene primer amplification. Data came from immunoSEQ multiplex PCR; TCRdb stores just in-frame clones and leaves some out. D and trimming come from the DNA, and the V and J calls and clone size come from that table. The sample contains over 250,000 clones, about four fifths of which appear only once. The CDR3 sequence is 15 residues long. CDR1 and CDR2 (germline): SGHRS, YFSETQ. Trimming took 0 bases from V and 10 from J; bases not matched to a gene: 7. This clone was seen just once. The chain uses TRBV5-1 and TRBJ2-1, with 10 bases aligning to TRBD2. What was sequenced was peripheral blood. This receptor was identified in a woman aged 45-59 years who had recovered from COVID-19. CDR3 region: CASSLGSGRASEQFF. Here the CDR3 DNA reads TGCGCCAGCAGCTTGGGCAGCGGGAGGGCCTCGGAGCAGTTCTTC.